The entry below describes one T cell receptor beta chain. Methods used by the authors: Reference gene primer amplification gave nucleated cell count estimates. Only in-frame clones appear in the TCRdb table, and some are missing; sequencing was by immunoSEQ multiplex PCR. For V, J and clone size, that table is used; D and trimming come from the DNA. The data contain roughly 500,000 clones, roughly 87% of them singletons. This sample is drawn from a study of blood T cell repertoires in COVID-19. The wider study: COVID-19 samples, acute and convalescent, were from the United States, Italy and Spain.

J gave up 6 bases and V 5 bases, and 10 bases lay outside the gene matches. CDR3 size: 15 residues. The germline V gene has CDR1 LNHDA and CDR2 SQIVND (reference sequence). The V and J genes are TRBV19 and TRBJ1-5, with TRBD1 identical over 7 bases. The TCR was taken from a man younger than 35 with COVID-19, enrolled during active disease. Sequenced input: peripheral blood. CDR3 residues: CASSPPAGGRQPQHF. The CDR3 DNA is TGTGCCAGTAGTCCCCCGGCAGGGGGTCGTCAGCCCCAGCATTTT.